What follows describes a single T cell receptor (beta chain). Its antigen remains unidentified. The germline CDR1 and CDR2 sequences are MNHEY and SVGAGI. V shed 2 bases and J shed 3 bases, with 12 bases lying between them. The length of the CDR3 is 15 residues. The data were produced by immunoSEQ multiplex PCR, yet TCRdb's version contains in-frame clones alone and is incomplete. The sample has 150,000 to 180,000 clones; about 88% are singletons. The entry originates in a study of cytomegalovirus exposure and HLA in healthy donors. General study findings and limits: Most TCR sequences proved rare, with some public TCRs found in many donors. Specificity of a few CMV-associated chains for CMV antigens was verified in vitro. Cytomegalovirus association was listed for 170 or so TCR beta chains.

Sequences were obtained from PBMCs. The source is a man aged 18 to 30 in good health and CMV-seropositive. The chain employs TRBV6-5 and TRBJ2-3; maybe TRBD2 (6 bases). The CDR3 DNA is TGTGCCAGCAGTTACGGGTTGGGGAGGACAGATACGCAGTATTTT. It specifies CASSYGLGRTDTQYF.